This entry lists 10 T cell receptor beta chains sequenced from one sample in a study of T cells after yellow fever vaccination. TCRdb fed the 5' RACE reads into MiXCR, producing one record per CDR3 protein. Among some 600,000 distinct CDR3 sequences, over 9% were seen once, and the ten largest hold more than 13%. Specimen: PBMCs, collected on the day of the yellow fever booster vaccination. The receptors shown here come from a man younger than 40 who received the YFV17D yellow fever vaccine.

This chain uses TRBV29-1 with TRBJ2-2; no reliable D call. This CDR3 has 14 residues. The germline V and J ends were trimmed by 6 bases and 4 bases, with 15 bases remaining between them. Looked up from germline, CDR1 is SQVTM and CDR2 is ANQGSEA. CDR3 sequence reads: CSVGPRLGTGELFF. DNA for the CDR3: TGCAGCGTGGGCCCCCGGCTCGGCACCGGGGAGCTGTTTTTT.

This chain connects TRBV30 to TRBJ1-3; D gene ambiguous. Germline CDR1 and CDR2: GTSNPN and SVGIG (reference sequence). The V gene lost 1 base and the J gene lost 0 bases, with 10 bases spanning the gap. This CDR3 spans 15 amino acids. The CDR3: CAWSGGLTSGNTIYF. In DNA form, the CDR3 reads TGTGCCTGGAGTGGCGGGTTGACCTCTGGAAACACCATATATTTT.

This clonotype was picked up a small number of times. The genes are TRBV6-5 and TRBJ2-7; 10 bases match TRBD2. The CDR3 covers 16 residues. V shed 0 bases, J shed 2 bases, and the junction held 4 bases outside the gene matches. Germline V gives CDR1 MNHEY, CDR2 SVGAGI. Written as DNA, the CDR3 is TGTGCCAGCAGTTACTCTAGCGGGAGGTTTCCCTACGAGCAGTACTTC. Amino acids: CASSYSSGRFPYEQYF.

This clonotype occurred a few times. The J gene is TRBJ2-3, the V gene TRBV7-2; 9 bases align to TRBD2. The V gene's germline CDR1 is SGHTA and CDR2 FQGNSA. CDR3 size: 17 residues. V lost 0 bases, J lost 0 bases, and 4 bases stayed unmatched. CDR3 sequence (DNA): TGTGCCAGCAGCTTAGCGCGCGGGAGGGTTAGCACAGATACGCAGTATTTT. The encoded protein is CASSLARGRVSTDTQYF.

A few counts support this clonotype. The CDR3 bases are TGCAGTGCTCCAAAAGACAGGGGGGAGGGTGGCTACACCTTC. Amino acids: CSAPKDRGEGGYTF. The chain carries TRBV20-1 and TRBJ1-2, with 9 positions matching TRBD1. Losses at the gene ends were 5 bases for V and 7 bases for J; bases not matched to a gene: 11. The CDR3 is 14 residues long. The V gene's germline CDR1 is DFQATT and CDR2 SNEGSKA (reference sequence).

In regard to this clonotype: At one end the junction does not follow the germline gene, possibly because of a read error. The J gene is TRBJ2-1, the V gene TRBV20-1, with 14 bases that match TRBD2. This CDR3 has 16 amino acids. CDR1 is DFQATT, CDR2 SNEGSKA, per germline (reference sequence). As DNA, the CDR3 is TGCTGTGCTACGACTAGCGGGAGGGCAAACGGGAATGAGCAGTTCTTC. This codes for CCATTSGRANGNEQFF.

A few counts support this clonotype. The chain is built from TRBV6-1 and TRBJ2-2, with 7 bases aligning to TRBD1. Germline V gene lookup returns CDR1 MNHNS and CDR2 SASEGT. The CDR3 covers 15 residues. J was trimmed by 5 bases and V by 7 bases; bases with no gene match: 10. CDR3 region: CASTPPTGDTGELFF. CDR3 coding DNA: TGTGCCAGCACCCCCCCCACAGGGGATACCGGGGAGCTGTTTTTT.

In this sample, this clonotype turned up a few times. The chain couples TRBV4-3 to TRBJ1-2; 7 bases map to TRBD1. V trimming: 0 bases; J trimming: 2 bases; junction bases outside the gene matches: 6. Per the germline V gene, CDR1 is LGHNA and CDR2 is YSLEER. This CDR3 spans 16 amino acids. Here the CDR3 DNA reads TGCGCCAGCAGCCAAGATTTACAGGGGAGGAACTATGGCTACACCTTC. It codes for CASSQDLQGRNYGYTF.

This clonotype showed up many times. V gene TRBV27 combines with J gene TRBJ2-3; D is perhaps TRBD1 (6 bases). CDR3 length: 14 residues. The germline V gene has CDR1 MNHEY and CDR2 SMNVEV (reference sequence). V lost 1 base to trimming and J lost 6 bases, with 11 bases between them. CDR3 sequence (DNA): TGTGCCAGCAGTTTATTCCAGGGGCTGGATACGCAGTATTTT. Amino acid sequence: CASSLFQGLDTQYF.

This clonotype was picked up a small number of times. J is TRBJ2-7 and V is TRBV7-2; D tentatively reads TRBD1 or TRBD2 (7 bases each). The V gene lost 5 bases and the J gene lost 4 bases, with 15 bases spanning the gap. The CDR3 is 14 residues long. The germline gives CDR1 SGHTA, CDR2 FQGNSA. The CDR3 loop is CASSPRGGRYEQYF. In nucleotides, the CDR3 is TGTGCCAGCAGCCCCAGGGGGGGTAGGTACGAGCAGTACTTC.